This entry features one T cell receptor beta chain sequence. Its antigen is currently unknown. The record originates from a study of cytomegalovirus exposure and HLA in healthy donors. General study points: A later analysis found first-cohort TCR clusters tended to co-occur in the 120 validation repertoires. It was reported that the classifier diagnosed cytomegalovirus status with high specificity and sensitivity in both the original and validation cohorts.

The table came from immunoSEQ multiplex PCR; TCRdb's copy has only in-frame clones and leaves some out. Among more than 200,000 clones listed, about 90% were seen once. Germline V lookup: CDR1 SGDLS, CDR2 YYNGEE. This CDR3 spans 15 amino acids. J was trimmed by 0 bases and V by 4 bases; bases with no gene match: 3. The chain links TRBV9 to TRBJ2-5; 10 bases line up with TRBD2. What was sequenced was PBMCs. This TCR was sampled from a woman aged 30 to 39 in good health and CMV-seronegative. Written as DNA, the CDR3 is TGTGCCAGCAGCACTAGCGGGGCTAACCAAGAGACCCAGTACTTC. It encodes CASSTSGANQETQYF.